This T cell receptor (beta chain) originates from a study of blood T cell repertoires in COVID-19. Study at large: Sites in the United States, Italy and Spain provided acute and convalescent COVID-19 samples. Sample material is recorded as cDNA or gDNA derived from T cells, B-cell-depleted T cells, or PBMCs.

Clones were read by immunoSEQ multiplex PCR, and TCRdb kept only the in-frame ones, dropping some. Of around 90,000 clones listed, about nine tenths were seen once; the top ten hold roughly 15%. Germline V gene lookup returns CDR1 LNHDA and CDR2 SQIVND (reference sequence). V lost 5 bases to trimming and J lost 0 bases; unmatched junction nucleotides: 14. The CDR3 is 18 amino acids. In its sample, this clone was seen once. The chain combines TRBV19 with TRBJ1-2; TRBD1 aligns across 8 bases. This clonotype was sampled from a male donor with acute or convalescent COVID-19. Sequences were obtained from peripheral blood. CDR3 residues: CASSSEPSPGQANYGYTF. The CDR3 nucleotides read TGTGCCAGTAGTTCTGAGCCGTCACCGGGACAGGCTAACTATGGCTACACCTTC.